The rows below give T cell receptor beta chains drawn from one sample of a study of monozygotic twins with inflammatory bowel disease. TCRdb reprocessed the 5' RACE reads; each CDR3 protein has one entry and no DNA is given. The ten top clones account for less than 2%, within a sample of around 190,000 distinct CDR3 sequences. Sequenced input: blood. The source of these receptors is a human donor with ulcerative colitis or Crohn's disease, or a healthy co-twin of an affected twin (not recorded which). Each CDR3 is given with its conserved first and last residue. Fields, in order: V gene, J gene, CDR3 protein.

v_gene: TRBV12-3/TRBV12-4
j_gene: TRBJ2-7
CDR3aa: CASSGTYLEDSYEQYF

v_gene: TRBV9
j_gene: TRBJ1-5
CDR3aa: CASSVVRMGEPQHF

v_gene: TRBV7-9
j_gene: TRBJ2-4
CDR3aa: CASSPTLAGRDIQYF

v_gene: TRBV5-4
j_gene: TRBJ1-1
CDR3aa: CASSLERSRGAFF

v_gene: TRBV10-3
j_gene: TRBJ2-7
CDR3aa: CAISEGGQDSYEQYF

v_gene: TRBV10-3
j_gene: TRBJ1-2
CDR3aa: CAMGQEVNYGYTF

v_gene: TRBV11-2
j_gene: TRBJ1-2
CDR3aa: CASSLTLGTGPDYGYTF

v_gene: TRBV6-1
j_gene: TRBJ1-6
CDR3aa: CASRPGTGVNSPLHF

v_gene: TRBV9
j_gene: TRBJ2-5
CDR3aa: CASSRGTVETQYF

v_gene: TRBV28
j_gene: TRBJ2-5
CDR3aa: CASSTYSGGRSETQYF

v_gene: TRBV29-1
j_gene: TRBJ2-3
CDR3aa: CSVEVGPDTQYF

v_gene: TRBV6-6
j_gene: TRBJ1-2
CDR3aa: CASSYGSATYGYTF

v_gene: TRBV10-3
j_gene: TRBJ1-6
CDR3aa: CAISESRERSPLHF

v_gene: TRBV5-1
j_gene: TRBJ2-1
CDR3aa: CASSLAASGVPYNEQFF

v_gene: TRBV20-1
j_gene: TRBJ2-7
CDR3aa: CSARAPSYEQYF

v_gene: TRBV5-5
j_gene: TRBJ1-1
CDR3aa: CASSPYPTGLNTEAFF

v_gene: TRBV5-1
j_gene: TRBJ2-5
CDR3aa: CASSLIPGQQETQYF

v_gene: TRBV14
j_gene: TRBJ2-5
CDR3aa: CASSQDYHHQETQYF

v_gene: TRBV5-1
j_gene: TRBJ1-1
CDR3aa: CASSRGGDTEAFF

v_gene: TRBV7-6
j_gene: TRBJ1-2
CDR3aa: CASSLARTGHGYTF

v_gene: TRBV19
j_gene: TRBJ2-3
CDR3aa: CASSMGYRGTDTQYF

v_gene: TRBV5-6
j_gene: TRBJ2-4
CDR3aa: CASSRGPGPGAKNIQYF

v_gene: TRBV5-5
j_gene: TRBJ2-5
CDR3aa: CASSDRLTAQYF

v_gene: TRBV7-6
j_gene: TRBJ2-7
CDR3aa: CASSLGDYSSYEQYF

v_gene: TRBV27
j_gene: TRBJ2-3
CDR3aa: CASSLLHFQGRTDTQYF

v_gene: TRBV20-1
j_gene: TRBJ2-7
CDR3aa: CSAGTGFHEQYF

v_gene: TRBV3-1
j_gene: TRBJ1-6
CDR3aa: CASSRSRDRINSPLHF

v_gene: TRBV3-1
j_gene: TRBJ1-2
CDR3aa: CASSPRGRTNYGYTF

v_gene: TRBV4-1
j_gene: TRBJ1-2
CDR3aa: CASSHLGGYGYTF

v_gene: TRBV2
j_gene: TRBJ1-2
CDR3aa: CASGWDRGYGYTF

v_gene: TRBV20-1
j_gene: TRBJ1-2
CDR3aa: CSASQTPPAGPYGYTF

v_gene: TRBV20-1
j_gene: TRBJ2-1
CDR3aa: CSASPSRDQQFF